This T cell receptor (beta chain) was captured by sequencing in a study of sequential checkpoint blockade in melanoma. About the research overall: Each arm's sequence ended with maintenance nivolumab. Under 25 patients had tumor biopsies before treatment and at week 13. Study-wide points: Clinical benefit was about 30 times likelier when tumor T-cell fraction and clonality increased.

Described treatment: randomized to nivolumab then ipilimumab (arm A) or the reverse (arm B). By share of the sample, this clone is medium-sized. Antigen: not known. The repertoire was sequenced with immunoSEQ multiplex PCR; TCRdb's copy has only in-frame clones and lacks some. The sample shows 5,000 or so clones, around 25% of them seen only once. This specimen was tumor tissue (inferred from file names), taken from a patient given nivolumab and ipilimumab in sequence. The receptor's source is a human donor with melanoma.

CDR3 residues: CASSLVSTGELFF. The CDR3 nucleotides are TGTGCCAGCAGTCTGGTGTCGACCGGGGAGCTGTTTTTT. The chain employs TRBV6-8 and TRBJ2-2; the D is unclear. Trimming shortened V by 5 bases and J by 5 bases, and 9 bases separated the two germline ends. Germline CDR1 is MNHGY and CDR2 is SAAAGT. CDR3 length: 13 residues.